The 7 T cell receptor beta chains in this list originate from one sample, sequenced in a study of shared clonotypes between healthy human individuals (dated by TCRdb to the early 2020s). Libraries were constructed by the immunoSEQ multiplex PCR assay. TCRdb's version of the immuneACCESS table is confined to in-frame rearrangements and falls short of the full clone set. An unresolved V gene accounts for under half of the shortfall where checked; the remainder is of unknown origin. For this sample there are hundreds of thousands of clones; 74% appear just once. The ten biggest clones cover over 1.5% of the sample. Sequences were obtained from memory CD4+ T cells sorted from blood. This specimen's cell subset or site label, interpreted: CD45RA-negative fraction. The source of these receptors is a woman aged 25 to 45 in good health.

The V and J genes are TRBV10-3 and TRBJ2-3; a weak D match, TRBD2 (5 bases). The ends were cut back, 5 bases at V and 2 bases at J, with 14 bases in the middle. The germline CDR1 and CDR2 sequences are ENHRY and SYGVKD. The CDR3 spans 15 residues. CDR3 nucleotides: TGTGCCATCAGTTTAGCCCCGGGATCCACAGATACGCAGTATTTT. It codes for CAISLAPGSTDTQYF.

This clone was counted many times. The CDR3 loop reads CASSAQAASEQYF. The CDR3 nucleotides read TGTGCCAGTAGTGCCCAAGCGGCTTCCGAGCAGTACTTC. The chain uses TRBV19 and TRBJ2-7; a possible D gene is TRBD2 (5 bases). The germline V gene has CDR1 LNHDA and CDR2 SQIVND (reference sequence). This CDR3 comprises 13 residues. Trimming cost V 5 bases and J 6 bases, with 14 bases left between them.

V is TRBV27 and J is TRBJ2-5; 10 positions agree with TRBD2. Germline-derived CDR1 and CDR2 are MNHEY and SMNVEV (reference sequence). The CDR3 totals 17 residues. J was trimmed by 2 bases and V by 5 bases; bases with no gene match: 11. CDR3 residues: CASSPLPSGSGQETQYF. In DNA, the CDR3 is TGTGCCAGCAGTCCCCTTCCTAGCGGGAGTGGTCAAGAGACCCAGTACTTC.

This clone was seen repeatedly, ten times or more. The gene calls are TRBV7-6 and TRBJ2-7; possible D gene TRBD2, 6 bases. The CDR3 is made up of 15 amino acids. Germline loops: CDR1 SGHVS, CDR2 FNYEAQ. V was clipped by 1 base and J by 6 bases, with 16 bases between them. CDR3 bases: TGTGCCAGCAGCTTAGAGGCGGGGCCGAGGATCGAGCAGTACTTC. Translating it yields CASSLEAGPRIEQYF.

The chain recombines TRBV29-1 with TRBJ2-3; D remains unclear. The germline CDR1 and CDR2 sequences are SQVTM and ANQGSEA. The V end lost 1 base, the J end lost 2 bases, and 4 bases lay between the germline ends. CDR3 size: 12 residues. Written as DNA, the CDR3 is TGCAGCGTTGAAGCGGACACAGATACGCAGTATTTT. This translates into CSVEADTDTQYF.

To note about this clone: The sample holds other DNA sequences that translate to the same CDR3. The chain couples TRBV10-3 to TRBJ2-7; 8 nucleotides match TRBD2. The CDR3 is 13 residues long. Germline assignment: CDR1 ENHRY and CDR2 SYGVKD. V dropped 6 bases and J dropped 2; count of bases not matched to a gene: 3. As DNA, the CDR3 is TGTGCCATCAGAACTAGCGGTACCTACGAGCAGTACTTC. Its protein is CAIRTSGTYEQYF.

V is TRBV14 and J is TRBJ2-3; 10 bases are shared with TRBD2. The trim removed 2 bases at V and 7 bases at J, leaving 3 bases unmatched. Germline CDR1 and CDR2: SGHDN and FVKESK. CDR3 length: 14 residues. CDR3 loop: CASSQSSGSHTQYF. The CDR3 nucleotides read TGTGCCAGCAGCCAATCTAGCGGGAGTCATACGCAGTATTTT.